This paragraph covers one T cell receptor (beta chain) sequence. Germline loops: CDR1 MDHEN, CDR2 SYDVKM. Trimming took 7 bases from V and 6 from J; bases not matched to a gene: 7. CDR3 size: 14 residues. Original methodology: Researchers report that nucleated cell counts were estimated from reference gene primer amplification. Assay used: immunoSEQ multiplex PCR; TCRdb lists only in-frame clones, some missing. That table supplies the V and J calls and clone size; D and trimming were determined from the DNA. The sample has about 380,000 clones; approximately 81% are singletons. This sample was taken from a study of blood T cell repertoires in COVID-19. Whole-study context: T cells, B-cell-depleted T cells, or PBMCs supplied cDNA or gDNA.

The receptor was isolated from a woman under 30 with acute or convalescent COVID-19. This sequence joins TRBV28 and TRBJ2-1, with TRBD1 identical over 9 bases. The sample comprised peripheral blood. CDR3 sequence reads: CASTGGQGFNEQFF. DNA of the CDR3: TGTGCCAGCACAGGGGGACAGGGTTTCAATGAGCAGTTCTTC.